This TCR beta chain was captured in a study of T cells in tuberculosis. At the level of the study: This South African cohort compared adolescents with or without latent tuberculosis against adults with active tuberculosis. PBMC were archived before or within 7 days of starting treatment.

Time point of the sample: new active TB diagnosis, blood taken before or within 7 days of starting treatment. Generated by immunoSEQ multiplex PCR, the TCRdb table keeps only in-frame clones and is missing some. Of about 35,000 clones listed, over 85% are singletons. Here the sequenced sample was PBMCs, taken at tuberculosis diagnosis. The receptor was derived from an adult with tuberculosis.

The CDR3 protein is CASSLMTSGSTDTQYF. The DNA of the CDR3 is TGTGCCAGCAGCCTTATGACTAGCGGGAGCACAGATACGCAGTATTTT. The chain is built from TRBV5-6 and TRBJ2-3; 10 nucleotides match TRBD2. The CDR3 length is 16 residues. Looked up from germline, CDR1 is SGHDT and CDR2 is YYEEEE. Trimming removed 4 bases from V and 0 bases from J; junction bases left unmatched: 5.